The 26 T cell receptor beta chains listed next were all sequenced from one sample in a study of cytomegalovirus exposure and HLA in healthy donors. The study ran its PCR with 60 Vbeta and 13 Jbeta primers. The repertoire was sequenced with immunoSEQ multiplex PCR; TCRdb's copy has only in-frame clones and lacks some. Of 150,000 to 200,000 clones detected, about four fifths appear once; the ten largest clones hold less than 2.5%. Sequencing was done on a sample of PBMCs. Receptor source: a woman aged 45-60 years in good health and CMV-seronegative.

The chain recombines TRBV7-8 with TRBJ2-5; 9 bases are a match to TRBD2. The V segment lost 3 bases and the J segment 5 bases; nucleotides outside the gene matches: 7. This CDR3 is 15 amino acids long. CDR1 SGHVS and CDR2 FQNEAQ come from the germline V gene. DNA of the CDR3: TGTGCCAGCAGCTTCCCGGGACTAGCTAGGGAGACCCAGTACTTC. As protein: CASSFPGLARETQYF.

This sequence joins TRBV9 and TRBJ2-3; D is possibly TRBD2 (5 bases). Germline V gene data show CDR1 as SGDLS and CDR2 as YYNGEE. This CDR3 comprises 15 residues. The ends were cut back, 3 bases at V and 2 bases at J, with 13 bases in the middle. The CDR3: CASSAKSGDTDTQYF. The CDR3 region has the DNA TGTGCCAGCAGCGCAAAGAGCGGAGACACAGATACGCAGTATTTT. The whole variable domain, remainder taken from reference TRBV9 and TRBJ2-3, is DSGVTQTPKHLITATGQRVTLRCSPRSGDLSVYWYQQSLDQGLQFLIQYYNGEERAKGNILERFSAQQFPDLHSELNLSSLELGDSALYFCASSAKSGDTDTQYFGPGTRLTVL.

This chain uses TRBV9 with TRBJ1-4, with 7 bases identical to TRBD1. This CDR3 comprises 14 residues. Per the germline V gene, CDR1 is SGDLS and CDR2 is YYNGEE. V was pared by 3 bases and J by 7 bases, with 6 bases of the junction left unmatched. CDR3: CASSAQGIGEKLFF. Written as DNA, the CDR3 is TGTGCCAGCAGCGCACAGGGGATAGGTGAAAAACTGTTTTTT.

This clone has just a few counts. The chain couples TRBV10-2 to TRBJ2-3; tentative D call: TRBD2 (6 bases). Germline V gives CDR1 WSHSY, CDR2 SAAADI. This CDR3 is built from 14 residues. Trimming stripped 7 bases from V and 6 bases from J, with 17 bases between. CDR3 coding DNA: TGCGCCAGCAAAGGGGACGGGGGAATTGATACGCAGTATTTT. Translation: CASKGDGGIDTQYF.

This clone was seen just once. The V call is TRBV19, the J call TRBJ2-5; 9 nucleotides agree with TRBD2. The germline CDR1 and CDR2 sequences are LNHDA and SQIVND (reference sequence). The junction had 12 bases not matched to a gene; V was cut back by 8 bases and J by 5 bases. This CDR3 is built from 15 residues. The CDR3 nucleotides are TGTGCCAGTGGTGGGGTAGCGGGGGCCGAGGAGACCCAGTACTTC. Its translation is CASGGVAGAEETQYF.

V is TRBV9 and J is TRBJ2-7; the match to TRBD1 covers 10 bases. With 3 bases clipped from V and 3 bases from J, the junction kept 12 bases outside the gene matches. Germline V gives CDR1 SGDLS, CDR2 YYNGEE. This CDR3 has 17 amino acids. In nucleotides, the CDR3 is TGTGCCAGCAGCGCCGGGACAGGGGCCACACAAATCTACGAGCAGTACTTC. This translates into CASSAGTGATQIYEQYF. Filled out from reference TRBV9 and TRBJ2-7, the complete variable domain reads DSGVTQTPKHLITATGQRVTLRCSPRSGDLSVYWYQQSLDQGLQFLIQYYNGEERAKGNILERFSAQQFPDLHSELNLSSLELGDSALYFCASSAGTGATQIYEQYFGPGTRLTVT.

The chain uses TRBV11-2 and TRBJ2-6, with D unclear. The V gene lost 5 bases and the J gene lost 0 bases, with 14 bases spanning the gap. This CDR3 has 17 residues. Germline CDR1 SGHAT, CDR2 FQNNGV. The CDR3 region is CASSGFGPRSGANVLTF. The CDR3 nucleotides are TGTGCCAGCAGCGGGTTTGGGCCGCGCTCTGGGGCCAACGTCCTGACTTTC. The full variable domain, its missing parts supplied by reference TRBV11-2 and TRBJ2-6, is EAGVAQSPRYKIIEKRQSVAFWCNPISGHATLYWYQQILGQGPKLLIQFQNNGVVDDSQLPKDRFSAERLKGVDSTLKIQPAKLEDSAVYLCASSGFGPRSGANVLTFGAGSRLTVL.

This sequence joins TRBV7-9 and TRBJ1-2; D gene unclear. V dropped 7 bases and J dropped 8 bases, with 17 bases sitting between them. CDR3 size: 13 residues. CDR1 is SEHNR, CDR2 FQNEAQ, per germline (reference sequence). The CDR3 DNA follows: TGTGCCAGCACCCCTGGGGAGGCGAGAGGCTACACCTTC. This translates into CASTPGEARGYTF.

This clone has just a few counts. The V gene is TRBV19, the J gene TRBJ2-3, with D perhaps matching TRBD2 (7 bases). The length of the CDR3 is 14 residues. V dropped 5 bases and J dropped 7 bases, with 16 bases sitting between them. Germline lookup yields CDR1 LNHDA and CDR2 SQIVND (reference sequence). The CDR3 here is CASSGDAGAHTQYF. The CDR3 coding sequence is TGTGCCAGTAGTGGGGATGCGGGGGCCCATACGCAGTATTTT.

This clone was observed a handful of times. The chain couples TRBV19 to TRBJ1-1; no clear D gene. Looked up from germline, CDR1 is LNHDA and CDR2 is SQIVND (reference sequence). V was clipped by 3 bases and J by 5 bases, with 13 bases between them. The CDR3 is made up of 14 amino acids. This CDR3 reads CASSMDDGSTEAFF. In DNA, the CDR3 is TGTGCCAGTAGTATGGACGACGGGAGTACTGAAGCTTTCTTT.

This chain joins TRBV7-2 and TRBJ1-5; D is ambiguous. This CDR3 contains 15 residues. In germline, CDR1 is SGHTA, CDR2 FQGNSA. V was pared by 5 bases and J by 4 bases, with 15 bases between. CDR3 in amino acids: CASSPQGSTNQPQHF. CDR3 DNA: TGTGCCAGCAGCCCACAAGGGAGCACAAATCAGCCCCAGCATTTT.

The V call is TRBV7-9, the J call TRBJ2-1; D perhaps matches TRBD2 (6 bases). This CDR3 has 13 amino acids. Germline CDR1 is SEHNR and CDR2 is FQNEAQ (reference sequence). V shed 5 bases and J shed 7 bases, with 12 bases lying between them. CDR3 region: CASSPGGSNEQFF. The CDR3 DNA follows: TGTGCCAGCAGCCCCGGGGGTAGTAATGAGCAGTTCTTC.

The CDR3 here is CASSPPTDTEAFF. CDR3 DNA sequence: TGTGCCAGCTCACCACCCACAGACACTGAAGCTTTCTTT. V gene TRBV18 combines with J gene TRBJ1-1; no firm D call. V dropped 0 bases and J dropped 3 bases, with 5 bases sitting between them. This CDR3 is 13 amino acids long. The germline V gene has CDR1 KGHSH and CDR2 LQKENI.

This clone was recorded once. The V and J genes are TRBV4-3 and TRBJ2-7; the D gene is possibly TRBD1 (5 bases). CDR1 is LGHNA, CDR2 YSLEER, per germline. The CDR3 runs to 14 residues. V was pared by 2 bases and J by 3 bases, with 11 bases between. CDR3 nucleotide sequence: TGCGCCAGCAGCCAATGGCAGGGCCTCTACGAGCAGTACTTC. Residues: CASSQWQGLYEQYF.

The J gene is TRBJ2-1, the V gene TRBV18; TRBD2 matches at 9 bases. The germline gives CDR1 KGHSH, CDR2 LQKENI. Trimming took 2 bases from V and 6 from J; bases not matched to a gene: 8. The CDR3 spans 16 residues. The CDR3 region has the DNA TGTGCCAGCTCACCAAGGGGGGTAGCGGGAGTCAATGAGCAGTTCTTC. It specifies CASSPRGVAGVNEQFF. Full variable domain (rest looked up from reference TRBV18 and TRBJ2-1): NAGVMQNPRHLVRRRGQEARLRCSPMKGHSHVYWYRQLPEEGLKFMVYLQKENIIDESGMPKERFSAEFPKEGPSILRIQQVVRGDSAAYFCASSPRGVAGVNEQFFGPGTRLTVL.

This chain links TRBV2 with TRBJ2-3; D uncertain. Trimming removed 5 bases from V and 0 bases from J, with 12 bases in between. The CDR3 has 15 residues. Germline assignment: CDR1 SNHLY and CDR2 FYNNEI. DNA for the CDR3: TGTGCCAGCAGTATAGACACCCTAAGCACAGATACGCAGTATTTT. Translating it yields CASSIDTLSTDTQYF. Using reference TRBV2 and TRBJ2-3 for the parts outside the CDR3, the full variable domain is EPEVTQTPSHQVTQMGQEVILRCVPISNHLYFYWYRQILGQKVEFLVSFYNNEISEKSEIFDDQFSVERPDGSNFTLKIRSTKLEDSAMYFCASSIDTLSTDTQYFGPGTRLTVL.

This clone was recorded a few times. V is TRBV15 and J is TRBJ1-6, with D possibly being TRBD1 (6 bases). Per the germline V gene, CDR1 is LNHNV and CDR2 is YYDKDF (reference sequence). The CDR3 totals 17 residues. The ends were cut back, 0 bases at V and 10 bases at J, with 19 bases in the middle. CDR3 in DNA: TGTGCCACCAGCAGAGATCAGGGGCCGTCGTTGGGCTCACCCCTCCACTTT. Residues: CATSRDQGPSLGSPLHF.

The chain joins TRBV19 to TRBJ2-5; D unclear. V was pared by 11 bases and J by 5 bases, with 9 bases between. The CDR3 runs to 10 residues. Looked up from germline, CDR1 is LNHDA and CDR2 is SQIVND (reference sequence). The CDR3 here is CAASRETQYF. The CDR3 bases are TGTGCCGCGAGCAGGGAGACCCAGTACTTC.

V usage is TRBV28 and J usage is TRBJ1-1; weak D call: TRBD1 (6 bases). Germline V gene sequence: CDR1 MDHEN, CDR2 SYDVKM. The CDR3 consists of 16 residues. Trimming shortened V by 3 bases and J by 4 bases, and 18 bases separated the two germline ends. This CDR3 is CASSFQLGARGTEAFF. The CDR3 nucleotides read TGTGCCAGCAGTTTCCAATTGGGGGCCAGGGGCACTGAAGCTTTCTTT.

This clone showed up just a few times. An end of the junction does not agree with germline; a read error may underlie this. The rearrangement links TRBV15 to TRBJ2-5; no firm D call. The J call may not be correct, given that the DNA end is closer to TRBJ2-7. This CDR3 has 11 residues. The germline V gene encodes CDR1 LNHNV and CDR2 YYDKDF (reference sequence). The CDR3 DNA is TGTGCCACCAGCGGAGAATACGAGCAGTACTTC. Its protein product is CATSGEYEQYF.

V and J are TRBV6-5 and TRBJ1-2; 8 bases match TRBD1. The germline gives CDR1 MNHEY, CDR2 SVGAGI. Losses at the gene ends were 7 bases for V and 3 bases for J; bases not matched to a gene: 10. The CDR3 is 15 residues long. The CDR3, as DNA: TGTGCCAGCACCCGGACAGGGTTACACGACTATGGCTACACCTTC. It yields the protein CASTRTGLHDYGYTF.

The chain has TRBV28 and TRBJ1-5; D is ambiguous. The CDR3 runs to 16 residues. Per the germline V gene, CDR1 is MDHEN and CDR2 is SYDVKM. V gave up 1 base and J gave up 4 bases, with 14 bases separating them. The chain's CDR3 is CASSLYAGGINQPQHF. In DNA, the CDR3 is TGTGCCAGCAGTTTATACGCGGGCGGAATAAATCAGCCCCAGCATTTT.

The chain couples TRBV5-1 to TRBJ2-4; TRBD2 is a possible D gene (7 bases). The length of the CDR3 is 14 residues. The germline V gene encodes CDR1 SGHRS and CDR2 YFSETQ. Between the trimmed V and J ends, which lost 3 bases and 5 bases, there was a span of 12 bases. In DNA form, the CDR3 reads TGCGCCAGCAGCTCCGGGGGGCAGCAAAACATTCAGTACTTC. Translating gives CASSSGGQQNIQYF.

CDR3 nucleotides: TGTGCCAGCAGCAAGGGACAGGGTCGTATCTACGAGCAGTACTTC. Encoded protein: CASSKGQGRIYEQYF. The chain carries TRBV5-6 and TRBJ2-7, with TRBD1 matching over 9 bases. The trim removed 4 bases at V and 3 bases at J, leaving 8 bases unmatched. The germline V gene has CDR1 SGHDT and CDR2 YYEEEE. This CDR3 is built from 15 residues. Together with reference TRBV5-6 and TRBJ2-7, the CDR3 gives the full variable domain: DAGVTQSPTHLIKTRGQQVTLRCSPKSGHDTVSWYQQALGQGPQFIFQYYEEEERQRGNFPDRFSGHQFPNYSSELNVNALLLGDSALYLCASSKGQGRIYEQYFGPGTRLTVT.

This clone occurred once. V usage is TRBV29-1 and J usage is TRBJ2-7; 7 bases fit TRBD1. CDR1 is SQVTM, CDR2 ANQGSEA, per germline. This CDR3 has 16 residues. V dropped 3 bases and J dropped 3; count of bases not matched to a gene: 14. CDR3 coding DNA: TGCAGCGTTGAGGGGGACAGCCTAAACGCCCGCTACGAGCAGTACTTC. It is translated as CSVEGDSLNARYEQYF.

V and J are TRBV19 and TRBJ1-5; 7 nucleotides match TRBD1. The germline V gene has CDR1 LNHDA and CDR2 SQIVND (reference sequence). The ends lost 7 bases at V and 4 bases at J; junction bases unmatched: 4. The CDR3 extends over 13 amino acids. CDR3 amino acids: CASTGGGNQPQHF. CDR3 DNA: TGTGCCAGTACAGGGGGAGGAAATCAGCCCCAGCATTTT.